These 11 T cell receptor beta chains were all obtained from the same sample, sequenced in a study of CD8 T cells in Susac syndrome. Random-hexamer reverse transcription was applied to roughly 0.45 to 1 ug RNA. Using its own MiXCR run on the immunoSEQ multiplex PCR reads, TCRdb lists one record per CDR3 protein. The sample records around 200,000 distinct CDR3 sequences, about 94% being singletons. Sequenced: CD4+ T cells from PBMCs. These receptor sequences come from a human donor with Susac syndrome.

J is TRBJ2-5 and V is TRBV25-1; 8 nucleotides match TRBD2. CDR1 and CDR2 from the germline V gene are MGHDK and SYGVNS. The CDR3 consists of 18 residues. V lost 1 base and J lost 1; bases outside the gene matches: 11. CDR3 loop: CASSEFGAGGPGQETQYF. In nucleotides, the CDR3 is TGTGCCAGCAGTGAATTCGGGGCGGGGGGCCCGGGCCAAGAGACCCAGTACTTC.

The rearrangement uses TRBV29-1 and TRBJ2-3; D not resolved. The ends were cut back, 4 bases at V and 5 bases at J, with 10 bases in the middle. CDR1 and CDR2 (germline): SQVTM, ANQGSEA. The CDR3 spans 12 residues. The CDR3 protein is CSVGGLGDTQYF. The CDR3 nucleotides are TGCAGCGTTGGGGGTCTAGGAGATACGCAGTATTTT.

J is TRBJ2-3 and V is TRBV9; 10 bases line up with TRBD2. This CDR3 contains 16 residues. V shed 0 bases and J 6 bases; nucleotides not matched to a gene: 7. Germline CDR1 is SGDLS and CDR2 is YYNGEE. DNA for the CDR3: TGTGCCAGCAGCGTAGAAGCGGGGGGGCCTAGGGATACGCAGTATTTT. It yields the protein CASSVEAGGPRDTQYF.

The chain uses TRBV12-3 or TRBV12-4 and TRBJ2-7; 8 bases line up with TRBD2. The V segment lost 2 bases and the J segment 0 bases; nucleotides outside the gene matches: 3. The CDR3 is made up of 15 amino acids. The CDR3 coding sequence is TGTGCCAGCAGTTTAATCGGGGGGGGCTCCTACGAGCAGTACTTC. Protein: CASSLIGGGSYEQYF.

The CDR3 spells CASTWKGATVNQPQHF. CDR3 nucleotides: TGTGCCAGCACTTGGAAGGGGGCGACAGTCAATCAGCCCCAGCATTTT. The chain combines TRBV6-6 with TRBJ1-5; 7 nucleotides agree with TRBD1. J was trimmed by 3 bases and V by 7 bases; bases with no gene match: 12. The CDR3 loop spans 16 amino acids. Germline V CDR1 and CDR2: MNHNY, SVGAGI (reference sequence).

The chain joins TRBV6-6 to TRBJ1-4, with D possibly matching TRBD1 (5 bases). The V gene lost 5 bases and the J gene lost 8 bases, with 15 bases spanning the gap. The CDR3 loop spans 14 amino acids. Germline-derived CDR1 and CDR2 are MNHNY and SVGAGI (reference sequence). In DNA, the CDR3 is TGTGCCAGCAGTAACCGGGACGGGGGAGAAAAACTGTTTTTT. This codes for CASSNRDGGEKLFF.

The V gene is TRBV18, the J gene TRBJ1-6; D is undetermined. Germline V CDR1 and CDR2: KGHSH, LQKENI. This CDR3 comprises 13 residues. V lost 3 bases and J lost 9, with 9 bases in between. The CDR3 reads CASSPAVGSPLHF. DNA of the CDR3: TGTGCCAGCTCACCTGCTGTAGGTTCACCCCTCCACTTT.

The CDR3 region is CASSYLTGGGDEKLFF. The CDR3 DNA is TGTGCCAGCAGTTACCTCACGGGCGGTGGGGATGAAAAACTGTTTTTT. This chain uses TRBV6-5 with TRBJ1-4; D not resolved. CDR3 length: 16 residues. Germline CDR1 and CDR2: MNHEY and SVGAGI. V was trimmed by 2 bases and J by 6 bases, leaving 16 bases between them.

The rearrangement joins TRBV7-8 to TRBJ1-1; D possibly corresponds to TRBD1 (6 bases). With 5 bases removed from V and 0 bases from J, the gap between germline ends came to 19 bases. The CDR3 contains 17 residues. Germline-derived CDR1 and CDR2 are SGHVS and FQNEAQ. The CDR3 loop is CASSPGAFGGLNTEAFF. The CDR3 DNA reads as TGTGCCAGCAGCCCAGGGGCGTTTGGGGGGTTGAACACTGAAGCTTTCTTT.

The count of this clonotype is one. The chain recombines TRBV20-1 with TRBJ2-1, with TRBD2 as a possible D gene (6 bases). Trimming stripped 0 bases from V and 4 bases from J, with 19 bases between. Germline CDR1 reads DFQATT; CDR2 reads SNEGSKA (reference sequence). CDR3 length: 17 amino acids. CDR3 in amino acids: CSARDQRRGTYYNEQFF. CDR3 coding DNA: TGCAGTGCTAGAGATCAACGGCGGGGAACCTATTACAATGAGCAGTTCTTC.

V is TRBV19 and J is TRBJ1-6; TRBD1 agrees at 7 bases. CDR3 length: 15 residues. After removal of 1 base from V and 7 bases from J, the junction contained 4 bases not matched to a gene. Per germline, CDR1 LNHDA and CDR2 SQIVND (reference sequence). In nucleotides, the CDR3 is TGTGCCAGTAGTATAGGCCCGGACAGGAATTCACCCCTCCACTTT. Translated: CASSIGPDRNSPLHF.